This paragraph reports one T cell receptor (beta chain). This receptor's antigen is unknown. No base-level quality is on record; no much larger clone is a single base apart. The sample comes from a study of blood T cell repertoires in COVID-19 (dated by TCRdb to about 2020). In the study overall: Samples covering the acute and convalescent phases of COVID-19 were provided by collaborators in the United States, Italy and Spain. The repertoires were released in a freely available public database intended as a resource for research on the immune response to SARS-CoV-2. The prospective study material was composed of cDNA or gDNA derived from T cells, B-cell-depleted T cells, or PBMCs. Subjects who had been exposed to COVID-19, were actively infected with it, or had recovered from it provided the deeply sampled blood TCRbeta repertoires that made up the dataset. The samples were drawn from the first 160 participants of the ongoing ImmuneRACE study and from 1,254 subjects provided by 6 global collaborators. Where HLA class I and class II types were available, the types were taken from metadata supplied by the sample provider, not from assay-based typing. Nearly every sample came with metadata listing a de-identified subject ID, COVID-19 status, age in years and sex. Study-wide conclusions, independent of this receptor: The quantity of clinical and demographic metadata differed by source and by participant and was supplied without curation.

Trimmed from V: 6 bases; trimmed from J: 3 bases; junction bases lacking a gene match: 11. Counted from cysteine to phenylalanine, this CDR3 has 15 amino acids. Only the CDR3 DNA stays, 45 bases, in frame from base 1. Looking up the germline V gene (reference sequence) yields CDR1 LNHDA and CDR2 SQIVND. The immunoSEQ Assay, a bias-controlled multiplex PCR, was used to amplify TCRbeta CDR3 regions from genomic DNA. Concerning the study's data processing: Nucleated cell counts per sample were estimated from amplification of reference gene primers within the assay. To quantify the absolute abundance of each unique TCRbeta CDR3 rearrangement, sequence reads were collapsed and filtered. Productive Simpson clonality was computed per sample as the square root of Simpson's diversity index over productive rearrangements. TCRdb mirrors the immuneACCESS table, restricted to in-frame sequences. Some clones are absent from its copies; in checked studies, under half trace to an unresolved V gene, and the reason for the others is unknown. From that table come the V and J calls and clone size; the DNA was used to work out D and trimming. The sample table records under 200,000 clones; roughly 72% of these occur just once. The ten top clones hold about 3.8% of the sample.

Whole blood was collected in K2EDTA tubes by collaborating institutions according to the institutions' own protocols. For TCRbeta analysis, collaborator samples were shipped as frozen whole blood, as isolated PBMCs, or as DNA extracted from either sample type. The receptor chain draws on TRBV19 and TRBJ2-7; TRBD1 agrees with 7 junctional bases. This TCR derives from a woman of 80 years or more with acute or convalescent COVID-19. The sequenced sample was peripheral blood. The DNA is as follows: TGTGCCAGTAGCCCCTTGGGGACAGTGATCTACGAGCAGTACTTC. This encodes CASSPLGTVIYEQYF.